This T cell receptor (beta chain) was identified in a study of blood T cell repertoires in COVID-19. The length of the CDR3 is 18 residues. Germline-derived CDR1 and CDR2 are SGHAT and FQNNGV. After removal of 1 base from V and 7 bases from J, the junction contained 13 bases not matched to a gene. Per the authors' pipeline: The authors estimated nucleated cell counts from reference gene primer amplification. Only in-frame clones appear in the TCRdb table, and some are missing; sequencing was by immunoSEQ multiplex PCR. V, J and clone size derive from that table, while D and trimming were established from the DNA sequence. The profile shows over 200,000 clones, 85% to 90% of them singletons.

The sequencing input was peripheral blood. This TCR was recovered from a woman in her forties who had recovered from COVID-19. The chain recombines TRBV11-2 with TRBJ2-1; 10 bases line up with TRBD1. The CDR3 reads CASSLVFRDRGWKNEQFF. CDR3 DNA: TGTGCCAGCAGCTTAGTTTTCCGGGACAGGGGTTGGAAGAATGAGCAGTTCTTC.